This is a list of T cell receptor beta chains from one sample in a study of shared clonotypes between healthy human individuals. The table came from immunoSEQ multiplex PCR; TCRdb's copy has only in-frame clones and leaves some out. The sample includes roughly 2.5 million clones, around nine tenths of them seen just once. Sequencing used naive CD4+ T cells sorted from blood. The receptor source for this set is a man between 18 and 29 years old in good health. Each CDR3 is given with its conserved first and last residue.

J	V	CDR3
TRBJ2-5	TRBV28	CASSSGETQYF
TRBJ1-3	TRBV6-1	CASSEVMGVSGNTIYF
TRBJ1-5	TRBV6-5	CASSYRGDQPQHF
TRBJ2-7	TRBV30	CAWSVPTSEDYEQYF
TRBJ2-5	TRBV29-1	CSVGPGQSRETQYF
TRBJ2-7	TRBV23-1	CASSQPGTAEQYF
TRBJ2-1	TRBV27	CASSSWGPLVF
TRBJ1-2	TRBV19	CASTLTQPTQGGYTF
TRBJ2-7	TRBV18	CASSPPESSYEQYF
TRBJ2-7	TRBV9	CASSLGTSGTYEQYF
TRBJ1-4	TRBV9	CASSPQGAGNEKLFF
TRBJ1-4	TRBV28	CASRPGTYNEKLFF
TRBJ2-3	TRBV5-1	CASSQSDTQYF
TRBJ2-3	TRBV11-3	CASSQRGPDTQYF
TRBJ1-1	TRBV5-6	CASSLGGSTEAFF
TRBJ1-2	TRBV10-3	CAISESGGAGYGYTF